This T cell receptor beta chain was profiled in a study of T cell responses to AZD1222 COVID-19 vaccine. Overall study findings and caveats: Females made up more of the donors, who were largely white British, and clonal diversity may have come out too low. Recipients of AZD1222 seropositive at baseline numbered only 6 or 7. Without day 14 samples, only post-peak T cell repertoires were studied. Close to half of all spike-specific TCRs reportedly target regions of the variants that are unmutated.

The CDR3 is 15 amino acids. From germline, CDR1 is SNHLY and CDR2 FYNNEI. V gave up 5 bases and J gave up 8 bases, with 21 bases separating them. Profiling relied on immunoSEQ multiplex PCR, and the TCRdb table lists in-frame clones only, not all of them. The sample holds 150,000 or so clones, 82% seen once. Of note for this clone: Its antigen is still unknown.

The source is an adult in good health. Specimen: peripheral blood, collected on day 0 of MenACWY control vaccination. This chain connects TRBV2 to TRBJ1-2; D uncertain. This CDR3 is CASSQGYGLAWGYTF. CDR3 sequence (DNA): TGTGCCAGCAGTCAAGGGTACGGGCTCGCCTGGGGCTACACCTTC.